This T cell receptor beta chain was profiled in a study of beta chain features in type 1 diabetes. Notes on the study in general: The study found moderately but significantly shorter TCRB CDR3s in all four CD4+ subsets of Type 1 diabetes patients.

The study reverse transcribed the entire isolated RNA, so it sequenced expressed TCRB transcripts. The assay was immunoSEQ multiplex PCR, and TCRdb's table has in-frame clones only and misses some. The sample has some 240,000 clones; around 15% are singletons. The CDR3 spans 13 residues. Germline loops: CDR1 SGDLS, CDR2 YYNGEE. V lost 0 bases, J lost 2 bases, and 3 bases lay in between. This clone showed up just a few times. Its specificity is unknown. Sequenced sample: naive CD4+ T cells from blood. The rearrangement uses TRBV9 and TRBJ2-1; D ambiguous. The source of this sequence is a man aged 25-45 years with type 1 diabetes. In DNA form, the CDR3 reads TGTGCCAGCAGCGTAGTTCCCTACAATGAGCAGTTCTTC. Translating gives CASSVVPYNEQFF.